A single sample is the source of the 5 T cell receptor beta chains below, sequenced in a study of cytomegalovirus exposure and HLA in healthy donors. Primers included in the PCR were 60 Vbeta and 13 Jbeta primers. TCRdb keeps only in-frame clones here, not all; method: immunoSEQ multiplex PCR. The table includes approximately 150,000 clones, about 70% detected once. The sequenced material came from PBMCs. These receptors were collected from a woman aged 40 to 50 in good health and CMV-seropositive.

The genes are TRBV4-3 and TRBJ1-1; TRBD1 is a possible D gene (6 bases). Trimming removed 0 bases at V and 1 base at J, with 12 bases between. The V gene's germline CDR1 is LGHNA and CDR2 YSLEER. The CDR3 contains 16 residues. The CDR3 DNA follows: TGCGCCAGCAGCCAAGATATGGAACAGGGGAACACTGAAGCTTTCTTT. Its protein product is CASSQDMEQGNTEAFF.

The CDR3 DNA reads TGCGCCAGCAGCCAGGGGGACAGGGGCTACACCTTC. Translated, it gives CASSQGDRGYTF. The chain employs TRBV4-3 and TRBJ1-2, with 8 bases fitting TRBD1. CDR3 length: 12 amino acids. The V gene end was trimmed by 3 bases and the J gene end by 8 bases; junction bases not matched to a gene: 2. Per germline, CDR1 LGHNA and CDR2 YSLEER.

This chain links TRBV28 with TRBJ2-3, with TRBD2 matching over 10 bases. Per germline, CDR1 MDHEN and CDR2 SYDVKM. The V gene end was trimmed by 5 bases and the J gene end by 1 base; junction bases not matched to a gene: 3. The CDR3 length is 15 residues. This CDR3 reads CASSPGTSGTDTQYF. The CDR3 region has the DNA TGTGCCAGCAGTCCCGGGACTAGCGGCACAGATACGCAGTATTTT.

The V gene is TRBV19, the J gene TRBJ1-1; TRBD1 aligns across 7 bases. The CDR3 is made up of 15 amino acids. Germline-derived CDR1 and CDR2 are LNHDA and SQIVND (reference sequence). V was clipped by 6 bases and J by 0 bases; unmatched bases: 7. The CDR3 sequence is CASSRQGPVNTEAFF. For the CDR3, the DNA is TGTGCCAGTAGCAGACAGGGCCCGGTGAACACTGAAGCTTTCTTT.

This sequence joins TRBV27 and TRBJ1-1; D gene unclear. V lost 5 bases and J 0 bases, leaving 7 bases between the germline ends. The CDR3 totals 13 residues. Germline assignment: CDR1 MNHEY and CDR2 SMNVEV (reference sequence). This CDR3 reads CASSTVLNTEAFF. DNA for the CDR3: TGTGCCAGCAGTACGGTACTGAACACTGAAGCTTTCTTT.